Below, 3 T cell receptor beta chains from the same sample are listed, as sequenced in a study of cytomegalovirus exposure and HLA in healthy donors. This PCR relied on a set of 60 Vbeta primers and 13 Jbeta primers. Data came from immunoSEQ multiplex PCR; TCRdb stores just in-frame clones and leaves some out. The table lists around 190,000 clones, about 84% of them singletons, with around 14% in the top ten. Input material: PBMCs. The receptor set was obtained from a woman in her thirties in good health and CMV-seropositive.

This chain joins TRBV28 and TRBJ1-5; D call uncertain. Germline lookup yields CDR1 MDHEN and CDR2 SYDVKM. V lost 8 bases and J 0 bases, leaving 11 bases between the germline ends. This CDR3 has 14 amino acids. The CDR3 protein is CASSTDYSNQPQHF. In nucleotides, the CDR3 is TGTGCCAGCTCCACGGACTATAGCAATCAGCCCCAGCATTTT.

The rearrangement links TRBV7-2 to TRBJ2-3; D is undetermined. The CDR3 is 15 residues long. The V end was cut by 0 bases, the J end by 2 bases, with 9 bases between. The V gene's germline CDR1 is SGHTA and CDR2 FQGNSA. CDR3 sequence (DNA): TGTGCCAGCAGCTTAGCGAGAGGCTACACAGATACGCAGTATTTT. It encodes CASSLARGYTDTQYF.

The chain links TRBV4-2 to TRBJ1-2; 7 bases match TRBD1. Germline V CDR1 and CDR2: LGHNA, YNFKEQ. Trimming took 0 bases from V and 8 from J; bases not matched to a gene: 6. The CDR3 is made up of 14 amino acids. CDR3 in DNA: TGTGCCAGCAGCCAAGATAAGGGGGCTCAGGGCTACACCTTC. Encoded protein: CASSQDKGAQGYTF.